The 6 T cell receptor beta chains reported below all come from one sample, sequenced in a study of cytomegalovirus exposure and HLA in healthy donors. PCR employed 60 Vbeta and 13 Jbeta primers. Clones were read by immunoSEQ multiplex PCR, and TCRdb kept only the in-frame ones, dropping some. Of around 90,000 clones listed, around 64% are singletons. What was sequenced was PBMCs. All receptors derive from a human donor in good health.

The chain joins TRBV19 to TRBJ1-4; D not resolved. CDR1 is LNHDA, CDR2 SQIVND, per germline (reference sequence). The germline V and J ends were trimmed by 3 bases and 0 bases, with 11 bases remaining between them. The CDR3 totals 16 residues. The CDR3 loop reads CASSMRRPATNEKLFF. CDR3 sequence (DNA): TGTGCCAGTAGTATGCGGAGGCCTGCAACTAATGAAAAACTGTTTTTT.

The chain recombines TRBV6-6 with TRBJ1-2; weak D call: TRBD1 (5 bases). Germline values: CDR1 MNHNY, CDR2 SVGAGI (reference sequence). Trimming stripped 1 base from V and 11 bases from J, with 8 bases between. This CDR3 spans 11 amino acids. The CDR3 DNA reads as TGTGCCAGCAGTTACTTACAGGAATACACCTTC. This sequence encodes CASSYLQEYTF.

The chain employs TRBV5-6 and TRBJ1-1, with 9 bases that match TRBD1. The CDR3 extends over 16 amino acids. V was pared by 1 base and J by 6 bases, with 10 bases of the junction left unmatched. In germline, CDR1 is SGHDT, CDR2 YYEEEE. CDR3 nucleotides: TGTGCCAGCAGCTTGCCCCGGGACAGGGAAGGTTCTGAAGCTTTCTTT. It specifies CASSLPRDREGSEAFF.

This sequence joins TRBV7-9 and TRBJ1-3; 9 nucleotides match TRBD1. Per the germline V gene, CDR1 is SEHNR and CDR2 is FQNEAQ (reference sequence). The V gene end was trimmed by 2 bases and the J gene end by 11 bases; junction bases not matched to a gene: 13. The CDR3 consists of 16 residues. The CDR3: CASSLSQTGGLSAIYF. CDR3 sequence (DNA): TGTGCCAGCAGCTTATCCCAGACAGGGGGTTTGTCCGCCATATATTTT.

The J gene is TRBJ2-5, the V gene TRBV5-1, with a tentative D call TRBD2 (6 bases). The CDR3 is made up of 16 amino acids. Germline V gene data show CDR1 as SGHRS and CDR2 as YFSETQ. Trimming pared 0 bases from V and 2 bases from J, leaving 14 bases between. CDR3 loop: CASSLGQTSLQETQYF. The CDR3 region has the DNA TGCGCCAGCAGCTTGGGACAGACTAGTCTACAAGAGACCCAGTACTTC.

The chain has TRBV7-3 and TRBJ2-1, with 9 positions matching TRBD2. CDR3 length: 14 residues. Trimming removed 2 bases from V and 6 bases from J; junction bases left unmatched: 2. The germline CDR1 and CDR2 sequences are SGHTA and FQGTGA. The CDR3 region is CASSLGGGANEQFF. As DNA, the CDR3 is TGTGCCAGCAGCTTAGGCGGGGGGGCCAATGAGCAGTTCTTC. Full variable domain (missing parts from reference TRBV7-3 and TRBJ2-1): GAGVSQTPSNKVTEKGKYVELRCDPISGHTALYWYRQSLGQGPEFLIYFQGTGAADDSGLPNDRFFAVRPEGSVSTLKIQRTERGDSAVYLCASSLGGGANEQFFGPGTRLTVL.